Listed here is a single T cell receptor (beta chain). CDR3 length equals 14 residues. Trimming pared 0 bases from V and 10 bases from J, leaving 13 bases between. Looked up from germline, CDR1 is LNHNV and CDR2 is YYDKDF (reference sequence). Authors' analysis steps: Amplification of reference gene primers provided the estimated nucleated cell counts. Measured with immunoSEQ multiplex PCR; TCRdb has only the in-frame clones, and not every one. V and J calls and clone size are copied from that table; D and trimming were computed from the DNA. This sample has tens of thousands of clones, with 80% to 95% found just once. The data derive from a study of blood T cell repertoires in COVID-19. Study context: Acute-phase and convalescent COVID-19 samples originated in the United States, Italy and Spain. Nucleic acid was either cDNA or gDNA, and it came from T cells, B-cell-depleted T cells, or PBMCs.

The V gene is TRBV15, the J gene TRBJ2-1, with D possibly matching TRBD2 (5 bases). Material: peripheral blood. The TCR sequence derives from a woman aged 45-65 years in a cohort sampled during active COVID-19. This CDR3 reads CATSRDKGLGEQFF. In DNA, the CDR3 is TGTGCCACCAGCAGAGATAAAGGACTTGGAGAGCAGTTCTTC.